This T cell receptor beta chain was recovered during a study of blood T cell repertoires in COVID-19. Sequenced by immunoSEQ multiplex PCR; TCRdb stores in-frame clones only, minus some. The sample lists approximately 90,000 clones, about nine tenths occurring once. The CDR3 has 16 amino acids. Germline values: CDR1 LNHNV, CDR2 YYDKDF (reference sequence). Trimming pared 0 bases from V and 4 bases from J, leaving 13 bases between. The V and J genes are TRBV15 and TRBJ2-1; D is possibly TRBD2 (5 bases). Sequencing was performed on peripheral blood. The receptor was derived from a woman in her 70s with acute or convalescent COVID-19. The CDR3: CATSRDRLALYNEQFF. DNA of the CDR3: TGTGCCACCAGCAGAGATAGGCTAGCCTTATACAATGAGCAGTTCTTC.